This T cell receptor (beta chain) was captured in a study of regulatory T cells in long-lasting Graves disease. The study's findings and limits: Relative to newly diagnosed Graves' patients, persistent ones had lower TCR diversity. TRBV28, TRBJ1-2 and TRBJ2-5 were segments that persistent disease favored.

This clonotype came up a few times. The antigen remains undetermined. Building the TCR beta libraries relied on iRepertoire HTBI primers, and CDR3 regions underwent Arm-PCR. TCRdb independently ran MiXCR on the multiplex PCR reads; one entry per CDR3 protein. The table has over 650,000 distinct CDR3 sequences, about 32% seen once. Time point indicated: persistent/refractory GD, antithyroid drugs over 5 years with positive TRAb. RNA isolated from PBMCs was used to make the TCR library. Trimming left V 1 base short and J 1 base short, with 10 bases between. In germline, CDR1 is ENHRY, CDR2 SYGVKD. The CDR3 loop spans 15 amino acids.

Specimen: peripheral blood mononuclear cells (PBMCs), collected when the disease was refractory, from a patient treated with antithyroid drugs. The V gene is TRBV10-3, the J gene TRBJ1-1; D gene uncertain. The source is a female donor with Graves disease. The CDR3 coding sequence is TGTGCCATCAGTGAGTTGGACGGCGAGAACACTGAAGCTTTCTTT. This sequence encodes CAISELDGENTEAFF.